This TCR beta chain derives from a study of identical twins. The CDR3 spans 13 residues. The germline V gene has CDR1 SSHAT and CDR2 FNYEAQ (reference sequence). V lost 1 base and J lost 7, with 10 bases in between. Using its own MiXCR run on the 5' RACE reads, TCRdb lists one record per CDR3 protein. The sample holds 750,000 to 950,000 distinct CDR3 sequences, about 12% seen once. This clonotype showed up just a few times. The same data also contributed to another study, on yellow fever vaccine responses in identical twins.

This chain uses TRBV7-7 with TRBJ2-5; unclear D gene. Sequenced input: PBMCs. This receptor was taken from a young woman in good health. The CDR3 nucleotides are TGTGCCAGCAGCTTAGGCAACGTAGGGACCCAGTACTTC. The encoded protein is CASSLGNVGTQYF.